These 24 T cell receptor beta chains came from one sample sequenced in a study of shared clonotypes between healthy human individuals. The repertoire was sequenced with immunoSEQ multiplex PCR; TCRdb's copy has only in-frame clones and lacks some. Found here are about 330,000 clones, about nine tenths of them singletons; the top ten hold around 16%. The sample was memory CD8+ T cells sorted from blood. The subset was: CD45RO+ cells pooled with CCR7-negative TemRA cells. These receptors were obtained from a man aged 18-30 years in good health.

The genes are TRBV6-5 and TRBJ1-4; D uncertain. Between the trimmed V and J ends, which lost 2 bases and 3 bases, there was a span of 10 bases. CDR1 MNHEY and CDR2 SVGAGI come from the germline V gene. The CDR3 runs to 15 residues. The CDR3: CASSYLGSSNEKLFF. The CDR3 DNA reads TGTGCCAGCAGTTACCTGGGGAGCTCTAATGAAAAACTGTTTTTT.

This chain connects TRBV5-6 to TRBJ2-3, with a tentative D call TRBD2 (7 bases). Trimming pared 4 bases from V and 2 bases from J, leaving 20 bases between. The CDR3 extends over 17 amino acids. Germline CDR1 is SGHDT and CDR2 is YYEEEE. CDR3 protein: CASSQSGRGPPTDTQYF. For the CDR3, the DNA is TGTGCCAGCAGCCAGTCGGGGCGGGGGCCTCCCACAGATACGCAGTATTTT.

The rearrangement joins TRBV5-4 to TRBJ2-4, with 11 bases identical to TRBD2. Germline V gene sequence: CDR1 SGHNT, CDR2 YYREEE (reference sequence). V lost 4 bases to trimming and J lost 8 bases; unmatched junction nucleotides: 5. CDR3 length: 14 residues. The CDR3 DNA sequence: TGTGCCAGCAGCCTAACTAGCGGGGGTGACATTCAGTACTTC. Protein sequence: CASSLTSGGDIQYF.

This clone was counted many times. This rearrangement joins TRBV7-9 to TRBJ2-1; 9 bases align to TRBD1. Germline V gene sequence: CDR1 SEHNR, CDR2 FQNEAQ (reference sequence). There are 16 residues in the CDR3. The ends lost 5 bases at V and 5 bases at J; junction bases unmatched: 10. The CDR3 coding sequence is TGTGCCAGCAGCCCATTTGGAGACAGGGGGGACAATGAGCAGTTCTTC. Translation: CASSPFGDRGDNEQFF.

A word on this clone: A much larger clonotype is one base distant, so this may be a read error. This specimen includes other DNA sequences encoding the same CDR3. This rearrangement joins TRBV6-5 to TRBJ1-1; D remains ambiguous. Per germline, CDR1 MNHEY and CDR2 SVGAGI. The V end was cut by 2 bases, the J end by 4 bases, with 2 bases between. There are 11 residues in the CDR3. Here the CDR3 reads CASSYGTEAFF. The CDR3 nucleotides are TGTGCCAGCAGTTACGGCACTGAAGCTTTCTTT.

CDR3 residues: CAWDTGAETQYF. The CDR3 nucleotides are TGTGCCTGGGACACAGGGGCGGAGACCCAGTACTTC. The chain links TRBV30 to TRBJ2-5; 7 bases line up with TRBD1. V lost 5 bases and J lost 5; bases outside the gene matches: 5. Germline CDR1 and CDR2: GTSNPN and SVGIG (reference sequence). This CDR3 is built from 12 residues.

V gene TRBV2 combines with J gene TRBJ1-2; no definite D call. The CDR3 totals 16 residues. V lost 3 bases to trimming and J lost 3 bases, with 17 bases between them. Germline V gene sequence: CDR1 SNHLY, CDR2 FYNNEI. The CDR3 sequence is CASSDPEKTPHYGYTF. The CDR3 coding sequence is TGTGCCAGCAGTGACCCGGAGAAAACTCCGCACTATGGCTACACCTTC.

The CDR3 protein is CASSVGFLDRGMNTEAFF. The DNA of the CDR3 is TGTGCCAGCAGCGTAGGATTTCTGGACAGGGGGATGAACACTGAAGCTTTCTTT. The chain carries TRBV9 and TRBJ1-1; 10 nucleotides line up with TRBD1. The CDR3 spans 18 residues. In germline, CDR1 is SGDLS, CDR2 YYNGEE. The junction had 8 bases not matched to a gene; V was cut back by 0 bases and J by 0 bases.

The V gene is TRBV29-1, the J gene TRBJ2-1, with a tentative D call TRBD2 (6 bases). CDR1 is SQVTM and CDR2 is ANQGSEA in the germline V gene. The CDR3 runs to 12 residues. The V and J ends lost 5 bases and 8 bases respectively, with 13 bases between them. This CDR3 reads CSVIWGVYEQFF. In DNA, the CDR3 is TGCAGCGTTATCTGGGGGGTCTATGAGCAGTTCTTC.

This sequence joins TRBV11-3 and TRBJ1-1; D remains ambiguous. This CDR3 has 13 residues. Germline CDR1 SGHNT, CDR2 YENEEA. Trimming cost V 3 bases and J 1 base, with 6 bases left between them. For the CDR3, the DNA is TGTGCCAGCAGCTTTGGCAGGAACACTGAAGCTTTCTTT. Encoded protein: CASSFGRNTEAFF.

This chain connects TRBV29-1 to TRBJ1-2; TRBD1 is a possible D gene (6 bases). With 4 bases removed from V and 6 bases from J, the gap between germline ends came to 12 bases. Germline CDR1 is SQVTM and CDR2 is ANQGSEA. This CDR3 has 12 amino acids. The CDR3 coding sequence is TGCAGCGTTGGATCAGGGGCTAATGGCTACACCTTC. Translated: CSVGSGANGYTF. Based on the CDR3 plus reference TRBV29-1 and TRBJ1-2, the full variable domain is SAVISQKPSRDICQRGTSLTIQCQVDSQVTMMFWYRQQPGQSLTLIATANQGSEATYESGFVIDKFPISRPNLTFSTLTVSNMSPEDSSIYLCSVGSGANGYTFGSGTRLTVV.

This chain joins TRBV7-9 and TRBJ2-5, with no clear D. This CDR3 has 11 residues. The V end lost 5 bases, the J end lost 4 bases, and 5 bases lay between the germline ends. CDR1 SEHNR and CDR2 FQNEAQ come from the germline V gene (reference sequence). The CDR3 here is CASSSRETQYF. CDR3 nucleotides: TGTGCCAGCAGCAGCCGAGAGACCCAGTACTTC. Combining the CDR3 with reference TRBV7-9 and TRBJ2-5 gives the whole variable domain DTGVSQNPRHKITKRGQNVTFRCDPISEHNRLYWYRQTLGQGPEFLTYFQNEAQLEKSRLLSDRFSAERPKGSFSTLEIQRTEQGDSAMYLCASSSRETQYFGPGTRLLVL.

The rearrangement uses TRBV25-1 and TRBJ2-7; TRBD2 might be the D (5 bases). Germline assignment: CDR1 MGHDK and CDR2 SYGVNS. V gave up 10 bases and J gave up 0 bases, with 19 bases separating them. The CDR3 length is 15 residues. This chain's CDR3 is CATTREQPCSYEQYF. CDR3 DNA sequence: TGTGCCACCACGAGGGAACAGCCCTGCTCCTACGAGCAGTACTTC.

The chain has TRBV5-1 and TRBJ1-4, with D hard to call. V shed 0 bases and J shed 4 bases, with 4 bases lying between them. The CDR3 has 13 amino acids. The germline gives CDR1 SGHRS, CDR2 YFSETQ. For the CDR3, the DNA is TGCGCCAGCAGCTTGGGGGTTAATGAAAAACTGTTTTTT. Translation: CASSLGVNEKLFF.

This rearrangement joins TRBV7-9 to TRBJ2-3; D gene ambiguous. The CDR3 is made up of 12 amino acids. Trimming removed 3 bases from V and 5 bases from J, with 6 bases in between. Germline loops: CDR1 SEHNR, CDR2 FQNEAQ (reference sequence). The DNA for the CDR3 is TGTGCCAGCAGCTTGGATATAGATACGCAGTATTTT. Protein: CASSLDIDTQYF.

This clone came up once. This chain uses TRBV30 with TRBJ2-3, with TRBD2 identical over 12 bases. Germline V gene lookup returns CDR1 GTSNPN and CDR2 SVGIG (reference sequence). The CDR3 consists of 15 residues. The J segment lost 1 base and the V segment lost 2 bases, leaving 1 base of the junction unmatched. CDR3 residues: CAWSLAGGGTDTQYF. The CDR3 bases are TGTGCCTGGAGTCTAGCGGGGGGGGGCACAGATACGCAGTATTTT.

The genes are TRBV30 and TRBJ1-1, with D tentatively TRBD1 (5 bases). Trimming took off 8 bases at V and 5 bases at J, with 18 bases between the two ends. Germline lookup yields CDR1 GTSNPN and CDR2 SVGIG (reference sequence). The CDR3 has 13 residues. DNA for the CDR3: TGTGCCGGCGGGTGGGGGAAGAGGACTGAAGCTTTCTTT. Translated: CAGGWGKRTEAFF. Variable domain in full (rest from reference TRBV30 and TRBJ1-1): SQTIHQWPATLVQPVGSPLSLECTVEGTSNPNLYWYRQAAGRGLQLLFYSVGIGQISSEVPQNLSASRPQDRQFILSSKKLLLSDSGFYLCAGGWGKRTEAFFGQGTRLTVV.

The chain carries TRBV10-3 and TRBJ2-1, with 9 bases aligning to TRBD2. The V gene's germline CDR1 is ENHRY and CDR2 SYGVKD. The CDR3 contains 14 residues. The J segment lost 0 bases and the V segment lost 9 bases, leaving 3 bases of the junction unmatched. The CDR3 here is CAIHSGSSYNEQFF. CDR3 sequence (DNA): TGTGCCATTCATAGCGGGAGCTCCTACAATGAGCAGTTCTTC.

The rearrangement uses TRBV25-1 and TRBJ1-2, with D perhaps TRBD1 (6 bases). V was trimmed by 3 bases and J by 4 bases, leaving 15 bases between them. The CDR3 consists of 15 residues. The germline V gene has CDR1 MGHDK and CDR2 SYGVNS. The chain's CDR3 is CASSEGALGGYGYTF. DNA for the CDR3: TGTGCCAGCAGTGAGGGGGCCCTCGGCGGCTATGGCTACACCTTC.

The chain has TRBV9 and TRBJ2-3, with a weak D call TRBD2 (5 bases). Germline values: CDR1 SGDLS, CDR2 YYNGEE. There are 12 residues in the CDR3. The V and J ends lost 3 bases and 5 bases respectively, with 7 bases between them. CDR3 DNA: TGTGCCAGCAGCGCTAGCCGAGATACGCAGTATTTT. It specifies CASSASRDTQYF. The variable domain in full, with the rest retrieved from reference TRBV9 and TRBJ2-3, is DSGVTQTPKHLITATGQRVTLRCSPRSGDLSVYWYQQSLDQGLQFLIQYYNGEERAKGNILERFSAQQFPDLHSELNLSSLELGDSALYFCASSASRDTQYFGPGTRLTVL.

This clone has just a few counts. This rearrangement joins TRBV4-3 to TRBJ2-5, with 9 bases aligning to TRBD1. V trimming: 0 bases; J trimming: 5 bases; junction bases outside the gene matches: 7. This CDR3 has 16 residues. Per germline, CDR1 LGHNA and CDR2 YSLEER. This CDR3 reads CASSQDRGQGGETQYF. The CDR3 region has the DNA TGCGCCAGCAGCCAAGATAGGGGACAGGGCGGTGAGACCCAGTACTTC.

The J gene is TRBJ1-1, the V gene TRBV5-1; D perhaps matches TRBD1 (5 bases). The CDR3 loop spans 15 amino acids. V lost 2 bases and J 3 bases, leaving 14 bases between the germline ends. The germline V gene has CDR1 SGHRS and CDR2 YFSETQ. CDR3 DNA sequence: TGCGCCAGCAGCTTATCAGGTGGGGGATACACTGAAGCTTTCTTT. It translates to CASSLSGGGYTEAFF.

This chain uses TRBV7-8 with TRBJ1-1, with a tentative D call TRBD1 (6 bases). V lost 1 base and J 0 bases, leaving 12 bases between the germline ends. CDR1 and CDR2 from the germline V gene are SGHVS and FQNEAQ. This CDR3 is built from 16 residues. The CDR3 region has the DNA TGTGCCAGCAGCTTAGACGGAGAGGGGGTGAACACTGAAGCTTTCTTT. As protein: CASSLDGEGVNTEAFF. The whole variable domain, remainder taken from reference TRBV7-8 and TRBJ1-1, is GAGVSQSPRYKVAKRGQDVALRCDPISGHVSLFWYQQALGQGPEFLTYFQNEAQLDKSGLPSDRFFAERPEGSVSTLKIQRTQQEDSAVYLCASSLDGEGVNTEAFFGQGTRLTVV.

This chain connects TRBV5-7 to TRBJ1-4, with D hard to call. TRBV5-7 carries the ORF label, with uncertain function. The CDR3 runs to 13 residues. V shed 0 bases and J shed 8 bases, with 8 bases lying between them. The CDR3 loop is CASSLVLREKLFF. In DNA, the CDR3 is TGTGCCAGCAGCTTGGTATTAAGGGAAAAACTGTTTTTT.